This TCR beta chain was captured by sequencing in a study of OX40 agonist ivuxolimab in advanced cancers. Study as a whole: The study gave patients intravenous ivuxolimab at 0.01 to 10 mg/kg every 2 weeks.

Sequencing used immunoSEQ multiplex PCR; TCRdb keeps in-frame clones, though not all of them. The sample contains 30,000 to 40,000 clones, about 88% of which appear only once. With 4 bases removed from V and 1 base from J, the gap between germline ends came to 8 bases. CDR1 is SGHKS and CDR2 is YYEKEE in the germline V gene (reference sequence). The CDR3 has 13 residues. Sequenced material: CD4+ or CD8+ T cells sorted from blood, taken in a trial of the OX40 agonist ivuxolimab. The chain has TRBV5-5 and TRBJ1-1, with TRBD1 as a possible D gene (6 bases). This receptor was identified in an adult with an advanced solid tumor such as melanoma, head and neck, liver or kidney cancer. The CDR3 loop reads CASSVTGNTEAFF. CDR3 nucleotides: TGTGCCAGCAGCGTGACAGGGAACACTGAAGCTTTCTTT.